These 7 T cell receptor beta chains came from one sample sequenced in a study of T-cell reconstitution after alpha-beta-depleted transplantation in children. Unique molecular identifiers tagged the TCRbeta library. MiXCR, run by TCRdb on the PCR reads, gives a single entry per CDR3 protein. This sample has some 130,000 distinct CDR3 sequences; 8% to 10% occur once, and the top ten carry about 24%. Material: PBMCs, mostly from graft donor cells, obtained 180 days after TCRalphabeta/CD19-depleted stem cell transplant. The receptors were sampled from a girl less than two years old who had a stem cell transplant for combined immunodeficiency, so the T cells may come from the graft donor.

This clonotype appeared once. The chain has TRBV4-1 and TRBJ2-1; TRBD2 matches at 9 bases. There are 17 residues in the CDR3. The germline V gene encodes CDR1 MGHRA and CDR2 YSYEKL. V lost 1 base to trimming and J lost 6 bases; unmatched junction nucleotides: 10. CDR3 amino acids: CASSQGLRGRAGNEQFF. The CDR3 coding sequence is TGCGCCAGCAGCCAAGGACTTCGCGGGAGGGCCGGCAATGAGCAGTTCTTC.

There are a few counts of this clonotype. With a much larger clone just one base away, this may be a read error. The chain links TRBV20-1 to TRBJ2-4; D gene unclear. The germline V gene encodes CDR1 DFQATT and CDR2 SNEGSKA (reference sequence). CDR3 length equals 15 residues. CDR3 coding DNA: TGCAGTGCCCGTGCCGTTGGGCAGTTCAAAAACAGTCAGTACTTC. Translation: CSARAVGQFKNSQYF.

Only one count was recorded for this clonotype. The chain carries TRBV5-6 and TRBJ2-1; no definite D call. The V end was cut by 3 bases, the J end by 11 bases, with 12 bases between. The CDR3 contains 12 residues. Germline values: CDR1 SGHDT, CDR2 YYEEEE. The chain's CDR3 is CASSSALGQQFF. CDR3 coding DNA: TGTGCCAGCAGCTCCGCGCTAGGGCAGCAGTTCTTC.

This clonotype was recorded a few times. The chain combines TRBV7-2 with TRBJ2-7; D is unclear. CDR1 is SGHTA and CDR2 is FQGNSA in the germline V gene. The CDR3 loop spans 13 amino acids. V gave up 3 bases and J gave up 3 bases, with 9 bases separating them. CDR3 coding DNA: TGTGCCAGCAGCTTTAATGGGGACTACGAGCAGTACTTC. Its translation is CASSFNGDYEQYF.

This clonotype was seen repeatedly, ten times or more. This sequence joins TRBV5-8 and TRBJ2-3, with D unresolved. CDR3 length equals 15 residues. V dropped 4 bases and J dropped 2 bases, with 14 bases sitting between them. The germline CDR1 and CDR2 sequences are SGHTS and YDEGEE. This CDR3 reads CASSPLRGSTDTQYF. The CDR3 region has the DNA TGTGCCAGCAGCCCCCTGAGAGGATCCACAGATACGCAGTATTTT.

In its sample, this clonotype was seen a few times. V usage is TRBV27 and J usage is TRBJ2-7, with 9 bases that match TRBD1. Germline lookup yields CDR1 MNHEY and CDR2 SMNVEV (reference sequence). J gave up 3 bases and V 7 bases, and 10 bases lay outside the gene matches. This CDR3 has 15 residues. CDR3 sequence reads: CASKPETGGVYEQYF. The DNA of the CDR3 is TGTGCCAGCAAACCCGAGACAGGGGGGGTCTACGAGCAGTACTTC.

This chain uses TRBV27 with TRBJ2-1; the D gene is possibly TRBD2 (6 bases). The germline V gene has CDR1 MNHEY and CDR2 SMNVEV (reference sequence). The CDR3 runs 15 residues. V lost 3 bases and J lost 2, with 11 bases in between. The CDR3 DNA follows: TGTGCCAGCAGTTTTGGAGGGGTGGCCTACAATGAGCAGTTCTTC. Protein sequence: CASSFGGVAYNEQFF.